A selection of T cell receptor beta chains follows, all from one sample in a study of CD8 T cells in Susac syndrome. TCRdb reanalysed the immunoSEQ multiplex PCR reads using MiXCR and keeps one entry per CDR3 protein. There are under 300,000 distinct CDR3 sequences in the sample; almost 97% occur only once, and about 0.094% lies in the top ten. Sample: CD4+ T cells from PBMCs. Every receptor here comes from a human donor with Susac syndrome. Both conserved end residues are part of each CDR3. The D gene is left open where the match is weak. Part of the rows lack a size; the others show once, few, many or a class for expanded clones.

>TRBV30|TRBJ2-1|15|TRBD1|.
TGTGCCTGGACCCTTGGACAGGGGGCCTACAATGAGCAGTTCTTC
CAWTLGQGAYNEQFF
>TRBV20-1|TRBJ2-3|11|.|.
TGCAGTGCTACTTACACAGATACGCAGTATTTT
CSATYTDTQYF
>TRBV14|TRBJ2-2|15|TRBD2|.
TGTGCCAGCAGCCAAGTCGGGGGAGGGACCGGGGAGCTGTTTTTT
CASSQVGGGTGELFF
>TRBV6-4|TRBJ2-2|15|.|.
TGTGCCAGCAGTGAGGAATTCCAGGCCCCCGGGGAGCTGTTTTTT
CASSEEFQAPGELFF
>TRBV29-1|TRBJ1-5|14|.|.
TGCAGCGCCCTTCTCGCAGGGGGCAATCAGCCCCAGCATTTT
CSALLAGGNQPQHF
>TRBV18|TRBJ2-7|14|.|.
TGTGCCAGCTCACCACCGGGACAAACCTACGAGCAGTACTTC
CASSPPGQTYEQYF
>TRBV30|TRBJ2-4|16|.|.
TGTGCCTGGAGTGTAGTCGGGGGAATCGGCAAAAACATTCAGTACTTC
CAWSVVGGIGKNIQYF
>TRBV20-1|TRBJ1-5|17|TRBD1|.
TGCAGTGCTCTAACCGGGGGGACAGTTAATAGCAATCAGCCCCAGCATTTT
CSALTGGTVNSNQPQHF
>TRBV6-2/TRBV6-3|TRBJ2-1|15|TRBD1|.
TGTGCCAGCAGTGACCACAGGGGGCGCAGGAATGAGCAGTTCTTC
CASSDHRGRRNEQFF
>TRBV20-1|TRBJ2-1|13|TRBD2|.
TGCAGTGCTCTCAGCGGGAGGGACGGAGAGCAGTTCTTC
CSALSGRDGEQFF
>TRBV7-3|TRBJ2-5|12|.|.
TGTGCCAGCAGCCGGGACTTGAAGACCCAGTACTTC
CASSRDLKTQYF
>TRBV24-1|TRBJ2-5|16|TRBD1|.
TGTGCCACCAGTGATGTTCGGGACAGAGACTTAGAGACCCAGTACTTC
CATSDVRDRDLETQYF
>TRBV7-9|TRBJ2-2|15|.|.
TGTGCCAGCATTAAGGGCAGCACGAACACCGGGGAGCTGTTTTTT
CASIKGSTNTGELFF
>TRBV29-1|TRBJ2-5|14|TRBD1|.
TGCAGCGTTGCCCAGGGGGCCGGTGCAGAGACCCAGTACTTC
CSVAQGAGAETQYF
>TRBV5-1|TRBJ1-2|13|.|once
TGCGCCAGCAACCAGGACGGCACTGGCGGCTACACCTTC
CASNQDGTGGYTF
>TRBV29-1|TRBJ1-1|13|.|.
TGCAGCGTCGACAGGACGGGGAACACTGAAGCTTTCTTT
CSVDRTGNTEAFF
>TRBV29-1|TRBJ1-2|14|.|.
TGCAGCGTTGGCCTTATTCAGGGGAGCACAAGCTACACCTTC
CSVGLIQGSTSYTF
>TRBV5-1|TRBJ2-7|13|.|.
TGCGCCAGCAGCTTGCCGTATACCCTCGAGCAGTACTTC
CASSLPYTLEQYF
>TRBV29-1|TRBJ2-7|14|TRBD2|.
TGCAGCGTCGCCCGGACTAGCACCTCCTACGAGCAGTACTTC
CSVARTSTSYEQYF
>TRBV20-1|TRBJ2-2|18|TRBD2|.
TGCAGTGCAATCGGGATCCAAAAAACTAGCGGGGAAACCGGGGAGCTGTTTTTT
CSAIGIQKTSGETGELFF
>TRBV9|TRBJ2-5|17|.|.
TGTGCCAGCAGCGTAGCTACGGACACCAGAGGAAGGGAGACCCAGTACTTC
CASSVATDTRGRETQYF
>TRBV30|TRBJ1-1|15|.|.
TGTGCCTGGAGTGTAGCAGGGCTTATGAACACTGAAGCTTTCTTT
CAWSVAGLMNTEAFF
>TRBV11-2|TRBJ1-2|15|.|.
TGTGCCAGCAGCTTAGTCGCACAGGGTAACTATGGCTACACCTTC
CASSLVAQGNYGYTF
>TRBV6-1|TRBJ1-3|16|.|.
TGTGCCAGCAGGAGGAAGACAGGATTACCTGGAAACACCATATATTTT
CASRRKTGLPGNTIYF
>TRBV11-2|TRBJ1-5|13|.|few
TGTGCCAGCAGCTTGGGTCCGAATCAGCCCCAGCATTTT
CASSLGPNQPQHF
>TRBV7-2|TRBJ2-3|15|.|.
TGTGCCAGCAGCCACCCCCCCACTAGCACAGATACGCAGTATTTT
CASSHPPTSTDTQYF
>TRBV30|TRBJ2-1|17|.|.
TGTGCCTCCGACAACTGGGCAGGGGCAAGGTCCTACAATGAGCAGTTCTTC
CASDNWAGARSYNEQFF
>TRBV7-9|TRBJ2-7|17|TRBD1|.
TGTGCCAGCAGCCCTAGCACCCCGGGACAGTCTTCGGGCGAGCAGTACTTC
CASSPSTPGQSSGEQYF
>TRBV12-3/TRBV12-4|TRBJ2-7|12|.|.
TGTGCCAGCAGTTTGGGGGGAACCCAGCAGTACTTC
CASSLGGTQQYF
>TRBV29-1|TRBJ2-3|14|.|.
TGCAGCGTTGGGGACGTTCCTAGCACAGATACGCAGTATTTT
CSVGDVPSTDTQYF
>TRBV12-3/TRBV12-4|TRBJ1-1|16|TRBD1|once
TGTGCCAGCAGTCTCGGACAGGGGGGCCTGAACACTGAAGCTTTCTTT
CASSLGQGGLNTEAFF
>TRBV30|TRBJ2-5|13|.|.
TGTGCCTGGAGGGACTTAGGACAAGAGACCCAGTACTTC
CAWRDLGQETQYF
>TRBV11-2|TRBJ2-1|14|.|.
TGTGCCAGCAGCTCAAAGACAGGATGGGGCGAGCAGTTCTTC
CASSSKTGWGEQFF
>TRBV5-4|TRBJ2-1|14|TRBD2|.
TGTGCCAGCAGCCCGGCGGCGGGAGGGAGTGAGCAGTTCTTC
CASSPAAGGSEQFF
>TRBV13|TRBJ2-1|14|.|.
TGTGCCAGCAGCTTAGGAGAGCTTTACAATGAGCAGTTCTTC
CASSLGELYNEQFF
>TRBV18|TRBJ2-7|13|.|few
TGTGCCAGCTCACCGCCGGGATCCTACGAGCAGTACTTC
CASSPPGSYEQYF
>TRBV19|TRBJ2-6|17|TRBD1|.
TGTGCCAGTACTATGGCGATCACAGGGGTCGGGGCCAACGTCCTGACTTTC
CASTMAITGVGANVLTF
>TRBV29-1|TRBJ2-1|15|TRBD2|.
TGCAGCGTTGAAGAAAGTCGACTAGCGGGGGCTCTTAGGTTCTTC
CSVEESRLAGALRFF
>TRBV28|TRBJ1-1|15|TRBD1|.
TGTGCCAGCAGTTTATTGGACAGGGCGAACACTGAAGCTTTCTTT
CASSLLDRANTEAFF
>TRBV12-3/TRBV12-4|TRBJ2-6|16|TRBD1|once
TGTGCCACCACGGACAGGTCAGGTTCTGGGGCCAACGTCCTGACTTTC
CATTDRSGSGANVLTF
>TRBV18|TRBJ1-5|16|TRBD1|.
TGTGCCAGCTCACCACCCGCAGGGGGAGGCAATCAGCCCCAGCATTTT
CASSPPAGGGNQPQHF
>TRBV19|TRBJ2-2|14|TRBD1|.
TGTGCCAGTAGTACCGACAGGGTCACCGGGGAGCTGTTTTTT
CASSTDRVTGELFF
>TRBV6-6|TRBJ2-7|14|.|.
TGTGCCAGCAGCGCCAACAGGGTTGACTACGAGCAGTACTTC
CASSANRVDYEQYF
>TRBV30|TRBJ1-1|12|TRBD1|.
TGTGCCTGGGACAGGGACAACACTGAAGCTTTCTTT
CAWDRDNTEAFF
>TRBV9|TRBJ2-1|16|.|.
TGTGCCAGCAGCGCGCAGGGGGACTTGAACTACAATGAGCAGTTCTTC
CASSAQGDLNYNEQFF
>TRBV28|TRBJ2-3|11|.|.
TGTGCCACAAAGGCGGGAGATACGCAGTATTTT
CATKAGDTQYF
>TRBV20-1|TRBJ1-5|13|TRBD1|.
TGCAGTGCTACCGGGGACAGGAATCAGCCCCAGCATTTT
CSATGDRNQPQHF
>TRBV15|TRBJ2-7|12|.|few
TGTGCCACCAGCAGAGATAGGTACGAGCAGTACTTC
CATSRDRYEQYF
>TRBV4-1|TRBJ2-7|14|TRBD1|.
TGCGCCAGCAGCCAACGGGACAGCCTCTACGAGCAGTACTTC
CASSQRDSLYEQYF
>TRBV5-4|TRBJ1-1|14|TRBD1|once
TGTGCCAGCAGCTCGCCACGACAGGGGCCTTCAGCTTTCTTT
CASSSPRQGPSAFF
>TRBV12-3/TRBV12-4|TRBJ2-3|16|TRBD2|.
TGTGCCAGCAGCTCCCTGGCGGGAGGGTACACAGATACGCAGTATTTT
CASSSLAGGYTDTQYF
>TRBV9|TRBJ2-5|16|.|.
TGTGCCAGCAGCGTAGGGGGGACAAGCCCACCGGAGACCCAGTACTTC
CASSVGGTSPPETQYF
>TRBV23-1|TRBJ1-5|16|TRBD1|.
TGCGCCAGCAGTCACTTGGACAGGGGAGGCAATCAGCCCCAGCATTTT
CASSHLDRGGNQPQHF